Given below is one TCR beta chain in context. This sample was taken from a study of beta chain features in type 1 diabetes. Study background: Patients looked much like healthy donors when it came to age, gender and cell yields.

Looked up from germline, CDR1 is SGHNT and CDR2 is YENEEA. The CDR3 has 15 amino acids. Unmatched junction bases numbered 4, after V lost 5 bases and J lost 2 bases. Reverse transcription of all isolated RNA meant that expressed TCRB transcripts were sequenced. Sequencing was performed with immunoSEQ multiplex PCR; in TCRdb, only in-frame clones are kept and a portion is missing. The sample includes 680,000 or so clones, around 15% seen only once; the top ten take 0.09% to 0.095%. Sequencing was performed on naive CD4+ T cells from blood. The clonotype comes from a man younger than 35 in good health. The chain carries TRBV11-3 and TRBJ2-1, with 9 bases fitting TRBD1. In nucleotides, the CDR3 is TGTGCCAGCAGCCAGGGACAGGGCCCCTACAATGAGCAGTTCTTC. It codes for CASSQGQGPYNEQFF.